The 8 T cell receptor beta chains given below trace back to one sample, sequenced in a study of blood T cell repertoires in COVID-19. Profiling relied on immunoSEQ multiplex PCR, and the TCRdb table lists in-frame clones only, not all of them. The sample holds 70,000 to 95,000 clones; 80% are singletons and the top ten take around 12%. The source material was peripheral blood. The receptors originated from a woman between 40 and 50 years old with active or convalescent COVID-19.

The rearrangement uses TRBV24-1 and TRBJ1-5, with D perhaps TRBD1 (5 bases). The CDR3 contains 13 residues. The germline CDR1 and CDR2 sequences are KGHDR and SFDVKD. The CDR3 is CATGGIGNQPQHF. The CDR3 coding sequence is TGTGCGACGGGGGGGATCGGCAATCAGCCCCAGCATTTT.

The V and J genes are TRBV29-1 and TRBJ2-7, with 10 bases fitting TRBD2. This CDR3 region has 15 residues. V was clipped by 5 bases and J by 1 base; unmatched bases: 8. CDR1 and CDR2 from the germline V gene are SQVTM and ANQGSEA. The CDR3 coding sequence is TGCAGCGTTCGTAGCCTAGCGGGAGTGTCCTACGAGCAGTACTTC. Translation gives CSVRSLAGVSYEQYF.

This chain connects TRBV18 to TRBJ1-2; possible D gene TRBD1, 5 bases. The CDR3 has 16 residues. V lost 0 bases and J lost 3, with 14 bases in between. CDR1 and CDR2 (germline): KGHSH, LQKENI. In DNA form, the CDR3 reads TGTGCCAGCTCACCACCGTGGGGGGAGAAGGACTATGGCTACACCTTC. Protein: CASSPPWGEKDYGYTF.

The chain employs TRBV19 and TRBJ2-7, with TRBD2 as a possible D gene (5 bases). From germline, CDR1 is LNHDA and CDR2 SQIVND (reference sequence). The ends were cut back, 5 bases at V and 4 bases at J, with 9 bases in the middle. The CDR3 length is 12 residues. The CDR3 reads CASSPSGYEQYF. CDR3 nucleotides: TGTGCCAGTAGTCCCTCGGGATACGAGCAGTACTTC.

This clone occurred a few times. The J gene is TRBJ2-7, the V gene TRBV9, with 7 bases aligning to TRBD1. The CDR3 contains 16 residues. After removal of 0 bases from V and 2 bases from J, the junction contained 8 bases not matched to a gene. Germline CDR1 is SGDLS and CDR2 is YYNGEE. CDR3 DNA: TGTGCCAGCAGCGTAGCTGCTGGGGGACAGACCTACGAGCAGTACTTC. This encodes CASSVAAGGQTYEQYF. Using reference TRBV9 and TRBJ2-7 for the parts outside the CDR3, the full variable domain is DSGVTQTPKHLITATGQRVTLRCSPRSGDLSVYWYQQSLDQGLQFLIQYYNGEERAKGNILERFSAQQFPDLHSELNLSSLELGDSALYFCASSVAAGGQTYEQYFGPGTRLTVT.

The CDR3 spells CASSSRAGDDGAEAFF. Written as DNA, the CDR3 is TGTGCCAGCAGTTCCCGCGCAGGGGACGATGGTGCGGAAGCTTTCTTT. The chain has TRBV28 and TRBJ1-1; D may be TRBD1 (6 bases). Trimming removed 4 bases from V and 8 bases from J, with 23 bases in between. The CDR3 loop spans 16 amino acids. The germline gives CDR1 MDHEN, CDR2 SYDVKM.

This clone was picked up one time. The CDR3 here is CASSMVSGAYNTGELFF. Written as DNA, the CDR3 is TGTGCCAGTAGTATGGTTAGCGGGGCCTATAACACCGGGGAGCTGTTTTTT. The chain combines TRBV19 with TRBJ2-2; TRBD2 matches 8 bases. CDR1 and CDR2 from the germline V gene are LNHDA and SQIVND (reference sequence). The ends lost 3 bases at V and 2 bases at J; junction bases unmatched: 8. The length of the CDR3 is 17 residues.

J is TRBJ1-3 and V is TRBV6-5, with D unclear. The CDR3 covers 13 residues. The germline CDR1 and CDR2 sequences are MNHEY and SVGAGI. Between the trimmed V and J ends, which lost 6 bases and 0 bases, there was a span of 6 bases. CDR3 residues: CASSSNSGNTIYF. The CDR3, as DNA: TGTGCCAGCAGCTCTAACTCTGGAAACACCATATATTTT.